Presented here are 9 T cell receptor beta chains from one specimen sequenced in a study of shared clonotypes between healthy human individuals. The assay was immunoSEQ multiplex PCR, and TCRdb's table has in-frame clones only and misses some. The table lists under 750,000 clones, over 60% of them singletons, with around 1.7% in the top ten. Sequenced material: memory CD4+ T cells sorted from blood. The subset denotes: CD45RA-negative fraction. The source of these receptors is a woman aged 30 to 39 in good health.

This clone was found once. The chain has TRBV2 and TRBJ2-2; D possibly corresponds to TRBD1 (6 bases). Trimming left V 7 bases short and J 3 bases short, with 12 bases between. Per the germline V gene, CDR1 is SNHLY and CDR2 is FYNNEI. This CDR3 has 14 amino acids. DNA of the CDR3: TGTGCCAGCACCATACAGGGTTACACCGGGGAGCTGTTTTTT. Translating gives CASTIQGYTGELFF.

The V call is TRBV5-5, the J call TRBJ2-3; D is undetermined. The CDR3 runs 16 residues. Germline V gene lookup returns CDR1 SGHKS and CDR2 YYEKEE (reference sequence). Trimming took 0 bases from V and 0 from J, leaving 11 bases between them. The CDR3 coding sequence is TGTGCCAGCAGCTTGGGGGCGGCTTCTAGCACAGATACGCAGTATTTT. This translates into CASSLGAASSTDTQYF.

The CDR3 region is CASSLAAANTGELFF. Here the CDR3 DNA reads TGCGCCAGCAGCTTGGCCGCAGCTAACACCGGGGAGCTGTTTTTT. The chain combines TRBV5-1 with TRBJ2-2; D is unresolved. The V end was cut by 0 bases, the J end by 2 bases, with 8 bases between. Germline V gene data show CDR1 as SGHRS and CDR2 as YFSETQ. This CDR3 has 15 residues.

This clone was seen a handful of times. V gene TRBV27 combines with J gene TRBJ1-2, with a weak D call TRBD1 (6 bases). This CDR3 contains 14 residues. The V and J ends lost 7 bases and 4 bases respectively, with 16 bases between them. CDR1 and CDR2 from the germline V gene are MNHEY and SMNVEV (reference sequence). As DNA, the CDR3 is TGTGCCAGCATGAGGGTGGGACAATCCTATGGCTACACCTTC. Residues: CASMRVGQSYGYTF.

This clone came up many times. This chain joins TRBV11-1 and TRBJ2-3, with D uncertain. The germline V gene has CDR1 SGHAT and CDR2 FQDESV (reference sequence). The CDR3 has 15 amino acids. V gave up 4 bases and J gave up 4 bases, with 15 bases separating them. CDR3 sequence: CASSSRTGSADTQYF. In DNA, the CDR3 is TGTGCCAGCAGCTCGCGTACCGGGTCCGCAGATACGCAGTATTTT.

The chain links TRBV18 to TRBJ2-5; TRBD1 might be the D (7 bases). Germline CDR1 KGHSH, CDR2 LQKENI. The CDR3 consists of 16 residues. V gave up 2 bases and J gave up 5 bases, with 18 bases separating them. In nucleotides, the CDR3 is TGTGCCAGCTCACCAAGCCGACAGGGAGGTTGGGAGACCCAGTACTTC. Residues: CASSPSRQGGWETQYF. The full variable domain, with the rest looked up from reference TRBV18 and TRBJ2-5, is NAGVMQNPRHLVRRRGQEARLRCSPMKGHSHVYWYRQLPEEGLKFMVYLQKENIIDESGMPKERFSAEFPKEGPSILRIQQVVRGDSAAYFCASSPSRQGGWETQYFGPGTRLLVL.

This sequence joins TRBV7-6 and TRBJ2-1; tentative D call: TRBD1 (6 bases). The CDR3 consists of 15 residues. The germline gives CDR1 SGHVS, CDR2 FNYEAQ. Trimming shortened V by 7 bases and J by 5 bases, and 18 bases separated the two germline ends. CDR3 in DNA: TGTGCCAGCACCCAAGGGGCAGGGGCTAACAATGAGCAGTTCTTC. Its translation is CASTQGAGANNEQFF. Full variable domain (missing parts from reference TRBV7-6 and TRBJ2-1): GAGVSQSPRYKVTKRGQDVALRCDPISGHVSLYWYRQALGQGPEFLTYFNYEAQQDKSGLPNDRFSAERPEGSISTLTIQRTEQRDSAMYRCASTQGAGANNEQFFGPGTRLTVL.

J is TRBJ2-7 and V is TRBV19, with no clear D. Trimming took off 3 bases at V and 6 bases at J, with 9 bases between the two ends. This CDR3 has 12 amino acids. The germline CDR1 and CDR2 sequences are LNHDA and SQIVND (reference sequence). The CDR3: CASSIEHSEQYF. DNA of the CDR3: TGTGCCAGTAGTATCGAGCACTCCGAGCAGTACTTC.

CDR3 nucleotide sequence: TGTGCCAGCAGGCAAGCCCTCCGGACAGGGGTGGTAGGCTACACCTTC. Translated, it gives CASRQALRTGVVGYTF. The V call is TRBV28, the J call TRBJ1-2, with 9 bases matching TRBD1. Germline V gene data show CDR1 as MDHEN and CDR2 as SYDVKM. CDR3 size: 16 residues. V shed 6 bases and J 8 bases; nucleotides not matched to a gene: 16.